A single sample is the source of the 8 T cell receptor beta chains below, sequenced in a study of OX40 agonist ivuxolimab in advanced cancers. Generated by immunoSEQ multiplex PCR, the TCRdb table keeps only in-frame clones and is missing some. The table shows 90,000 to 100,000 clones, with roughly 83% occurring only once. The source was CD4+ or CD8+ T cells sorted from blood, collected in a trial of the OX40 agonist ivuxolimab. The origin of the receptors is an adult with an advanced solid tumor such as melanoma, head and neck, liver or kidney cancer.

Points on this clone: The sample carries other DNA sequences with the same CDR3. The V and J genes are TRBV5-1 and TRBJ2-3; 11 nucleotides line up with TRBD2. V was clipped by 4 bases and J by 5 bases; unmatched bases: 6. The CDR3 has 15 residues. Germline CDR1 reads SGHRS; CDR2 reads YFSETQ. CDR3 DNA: TGCGCCAGCAGCCTGGTAGCGGGAGGGATAGATACGCAGTATTTT. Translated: CASSLVAGGIDTQYF.

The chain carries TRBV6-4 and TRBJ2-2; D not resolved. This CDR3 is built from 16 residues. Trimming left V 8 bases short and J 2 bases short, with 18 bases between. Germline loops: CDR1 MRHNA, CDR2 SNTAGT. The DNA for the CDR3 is TGTGCCAGCGGATTACACCCCACTAAAAACACCGGGGAGCTGTTTTTT. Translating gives CASGLHPTKNTGELFF.

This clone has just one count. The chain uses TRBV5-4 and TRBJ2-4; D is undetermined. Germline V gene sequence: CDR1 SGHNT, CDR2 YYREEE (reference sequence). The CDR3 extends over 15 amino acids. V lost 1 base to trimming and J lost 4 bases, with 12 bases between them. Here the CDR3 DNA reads TGTGCCAGCAGCTTGTCGTACGACGCGAAAAACATTCAGTACTTC. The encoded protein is CASSLSYDAKNIQYF.

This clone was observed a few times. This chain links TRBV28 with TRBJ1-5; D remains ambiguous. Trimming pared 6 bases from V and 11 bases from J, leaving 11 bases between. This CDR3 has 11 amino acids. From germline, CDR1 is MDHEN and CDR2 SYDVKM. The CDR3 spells CASSVGYAQHF. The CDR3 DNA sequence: TGTGCCAGCAGCGTTGGGTACGCCCAGCATTTT.

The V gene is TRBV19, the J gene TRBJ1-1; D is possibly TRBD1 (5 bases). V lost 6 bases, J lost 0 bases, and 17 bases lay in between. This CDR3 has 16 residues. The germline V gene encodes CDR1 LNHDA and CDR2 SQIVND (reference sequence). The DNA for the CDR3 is TGTGCCAGTAGCCCCCACTCGACAGTCCTGAACACTGAAGCTTTCTTT. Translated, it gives CASSPHSTVLNTEAFF.

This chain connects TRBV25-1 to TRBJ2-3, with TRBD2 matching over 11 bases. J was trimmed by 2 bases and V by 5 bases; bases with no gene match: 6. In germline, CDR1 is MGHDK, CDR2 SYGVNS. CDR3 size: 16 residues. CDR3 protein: CASSPRSGRATDTQYF. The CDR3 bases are TGTGCCAGCAGTCCCCGTAGCGGGAGGGCCACAGATACGCAGTATTTT.

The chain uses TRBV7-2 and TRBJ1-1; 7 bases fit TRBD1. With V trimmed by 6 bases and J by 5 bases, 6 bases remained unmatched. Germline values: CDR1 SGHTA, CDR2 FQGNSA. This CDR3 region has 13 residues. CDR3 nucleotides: TGTGCCAGCAGGGCCGCAGGGGGGACTGAAGCTTTCTTT. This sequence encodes CASRAAGGTEAFF.

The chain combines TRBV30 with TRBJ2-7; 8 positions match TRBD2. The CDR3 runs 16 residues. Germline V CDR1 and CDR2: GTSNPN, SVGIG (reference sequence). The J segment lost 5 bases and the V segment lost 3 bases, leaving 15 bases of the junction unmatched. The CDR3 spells CAWSKGTPGRGHEQYF. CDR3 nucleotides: TGTGCCTGGAGCAAGGGGACCCCCGGGAGGGGACACGAGCAGTACTTC.